This is a list of T cell receptor beta chains from one sample in a study of control samples from healthy donors and cancer patients. The method was immunoSEQ multiplex PCR; TCRdb's version includes in-frame clones alone and lacks a portion of them. The sample has 100,000 to 150,000 clones, approximately 92% seen once; the top ten hold 0.55% to 0.65%. The sequenced sample consisted of PBMCs. All receptors come from an elderly man with head and neck cancer. Both conserved end residues are part of each CDR3. D genes are given only for firm matches. Clone size is stated in some rows and not others, as once, few, many or a class when expanded.

>TRBJ2-7|TRBD1|TRBV5-1|-|15
TGCGCCAGCAGCTTGGAGACAGGGGGGACTTACGAGCAGTACTTC
CASSLETGGTYEQYF
>TRBJ1-5|TRBD1|TRBV4-1|-|16
TGCGCCAGCAGCCAAGCATGGGGACAGTCTAATCAGCCCCAGCATTTT
CASSQAWGQSNQPQHF
>TRBJ1-2|-|TRBV6-5|-|14
TGTGCCAGCAGGGGCCCCACTACAGGGTATGGCTACACCTTC
CASRGPTTGYGYTF
>TRBJ2-7|TRBD2|TRBV5-1|-|15
TGCGCCAGCAGCTTGGGACTAGCGGGGCCCTACGAGCAGTACTTC
CASSLGLAGPYEQYF
>TRBJ2-3|-|TRBV27|once|13
TGTGCCAGCAGGGGCGGAAACACAGATACGCAGTATTTT
CASRGGNTDTQYF
>TRBJ2-1|TRBD2|TRBV14|-|16
TGTGCCAGCAGGCCCTCCGGGGGAGGGTCCTACAATGAGCAGTTCTTC
CASRPSGGGSYNEQFF
>TRBJ1-6|-|TRBV20-1|once|14
TGCAGTGCTAGTCAGGGAGATCCCAATTCACCCCTCCACTTT
CSASQGDPNSPLHF
>TRBJ1-1|-|TRBV4-3|-|12
TGCGCCAGCAGCCCCCTCGGTGGGGAGGCTTTCTTT
CASSPLGGEAFF
>TRBJ2-2|TRBD1|TRBV5-6|-|16
TGTGCCAGCAGCTTGACCGGGACAGCGAACACCGGGGAGCTGTTTTTT
CASSLTGTANTGELFF
>TRBJ2-1|TRBD1|TRBV18|-|17
TGTGCCAGCTCACCACCGGGACAGGGGGCTTCTTACAATGAGCAGTTCTTC
CASSPPGQGASYNEQFF
>TRBJ1-1|-|TRBV6-5|-|14
TGTGCCAGCACCTATGGACCGAGGGGAACTGAAGCTTTCTTT
CASTYGPRGTEAFF
>TRBJ2-3|TRBD2|TRBV6-5|-|14
TGTGCCAGCAGCTCCGGGACTAGCGCTGATACGCAGTATTTT
CASSSGTSADTQYF
>TRBJ2-5|TRBD2|TRBV11-3|once|17
TGTGCCAGCAGCCGAGTGCGTAGCGGGGGGCTCGAAGAGACCCAGTACTTC
CASSRVRSGGLEETQYF
>TRBJ1-4|-|TRBV18|once|13
TGTGCCAGCTCAAATGGACAGAATGAAAAACTGTTTTTT
CASSNGQNEKLFF
>TRBJ1-2|-|TRBV27|-|13
TGTGCCAGCAGTTTTCGGAACGCCTATGGCTACACCTTC
CASSFRNAYGYTF
>TRBJ2-4|TRBD1|TRBV3-1/TRBV3-2|-|12
TGTGCCAGCAGCCAAACAGGGGGTGATCAGTACTTC
CASSQTGGDQYF
>TRBJ2-5|TRBD2|TRBV6-2/TRBV6-3|-|16
TGTGCCAGCAGTTACCGGACTAGCGGGTACCAAGAGACCCAGTACTTC
CASSYRTSGYQETQYF
>TRBJ1-2|TRBD1|TRBV4-2|-|16
TGTGCCAGCAGCCAACCAGGGGGCGCCCCTAACTATGGCTACACCTTC
CASSQPGGAPNYGYTF
>TRBJ2-3|-|TRBV5-1|-|13
TGCGCCAGCGGAAGAGATAGGCAAGATACGCAGTATTTT
CASGRDRQDTQYF
>TRBJ2-7|TRBD2|TRBV5-1|-|15
TGCGCCAGCAGCTCTTCAGGGACTAGCGGGGGTCTGCAGTACTTC
CASSSSGTSGGLQYF